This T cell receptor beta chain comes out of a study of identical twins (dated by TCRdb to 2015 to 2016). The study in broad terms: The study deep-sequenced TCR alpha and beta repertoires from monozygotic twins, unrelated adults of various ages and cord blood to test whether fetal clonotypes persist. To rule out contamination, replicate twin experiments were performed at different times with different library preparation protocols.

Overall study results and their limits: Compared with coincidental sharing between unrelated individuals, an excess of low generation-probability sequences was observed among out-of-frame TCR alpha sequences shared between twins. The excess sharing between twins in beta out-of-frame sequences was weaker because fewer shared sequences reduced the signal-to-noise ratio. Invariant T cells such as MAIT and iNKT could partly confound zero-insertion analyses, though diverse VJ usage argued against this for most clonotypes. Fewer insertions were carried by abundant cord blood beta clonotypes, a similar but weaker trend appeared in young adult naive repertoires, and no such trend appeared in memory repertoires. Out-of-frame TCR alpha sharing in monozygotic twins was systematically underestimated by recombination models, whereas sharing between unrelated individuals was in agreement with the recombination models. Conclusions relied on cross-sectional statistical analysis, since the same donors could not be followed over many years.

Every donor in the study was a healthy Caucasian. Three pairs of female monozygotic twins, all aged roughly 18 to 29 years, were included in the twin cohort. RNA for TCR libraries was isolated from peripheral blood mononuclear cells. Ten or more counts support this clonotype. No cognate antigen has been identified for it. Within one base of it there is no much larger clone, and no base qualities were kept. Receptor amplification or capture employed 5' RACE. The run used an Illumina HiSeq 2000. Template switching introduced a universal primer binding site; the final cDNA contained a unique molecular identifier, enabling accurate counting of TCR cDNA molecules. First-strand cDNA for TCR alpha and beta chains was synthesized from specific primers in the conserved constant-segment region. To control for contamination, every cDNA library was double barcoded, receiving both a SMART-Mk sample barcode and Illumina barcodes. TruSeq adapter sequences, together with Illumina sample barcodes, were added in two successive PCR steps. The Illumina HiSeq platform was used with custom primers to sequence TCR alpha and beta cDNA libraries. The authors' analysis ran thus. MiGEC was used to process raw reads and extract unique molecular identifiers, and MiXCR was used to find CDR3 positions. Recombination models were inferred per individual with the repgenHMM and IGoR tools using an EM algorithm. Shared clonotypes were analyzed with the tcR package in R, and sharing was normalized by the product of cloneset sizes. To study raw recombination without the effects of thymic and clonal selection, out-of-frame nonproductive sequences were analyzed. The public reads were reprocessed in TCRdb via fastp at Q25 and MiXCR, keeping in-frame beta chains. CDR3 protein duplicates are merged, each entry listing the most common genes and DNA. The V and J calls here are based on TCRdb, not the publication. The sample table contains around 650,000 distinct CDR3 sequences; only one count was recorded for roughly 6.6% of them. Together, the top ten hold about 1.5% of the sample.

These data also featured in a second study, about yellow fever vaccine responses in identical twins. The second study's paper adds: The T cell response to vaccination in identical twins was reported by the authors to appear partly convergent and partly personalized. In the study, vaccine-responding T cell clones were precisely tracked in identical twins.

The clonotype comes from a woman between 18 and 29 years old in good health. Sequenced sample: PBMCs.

The DNA sequence is as follows: TGTGCCAGCAGCTTATCGGTATCGGGGTTAGGGGCTCACGAGCAGTACTTC. It translates as CASSLSVSGLGAHEQYF. The V and J genes are TRBV7-8 and TRBJ2-7; the D gene is possibly TRBD1 or TRBD2, with 5 bases matching each. V and J are truncated by 2 bases and 5 bases respectively, leaving an intervening sequence of 22 bases. From its cysteine to its phenylalanine, the CDR3 spans 17 amino acids. Only the CDR3 DNA stays, 51 bases, in frame from base 1. The CDR1 and CDR2 encoded by the germline V gene are SGHVS and FQNEAQ.